These T cell receptor beta chains were read from a single sample in a study of blood T cell repertoires in COVID-19. Measured with immunoSEQ multiplex PCR; TCRdb has only the in-frame clones, and not every one. The sample carries 500,000 to 600,000 clones, around 90% recorded once. The sequencing sample was made of peripheral blood. These receptors were obtained from a woman between 45 and 65 years old with COVID-19, enrolled during active disease. The CDR3 runs from the conserved cysteine through the conserved F or W. The D gene is left open where the match is weak. Clone sizes are given selectively: once, few, many, or a class where the clone is expanded.

v_gene,j_gene,abundance,d_gene,CDR3aa,CDR3nt
TRBV9,TRBJ1-4,.,.,CASSVTVNEKLFF,TGTGCCAGCAGCGTGACAGTTAATGAAAAACTGTTTTTT
TRBV24-1,TRBJ1-2,.,.,CATHSDRYGYTF,TGTGCCACCCACTCAGACAGATATGGCTACACCTTC
TRBV2,TRBJ1-1,.,TRBD1,CASSIDRGNTEAFF,TGTGCCAGCAGTATAGACAGGGGGAACACTGAAGCTTTCTTT
TRBV5-1,TRBJ1-2,.,.,CASSLRVPNYGYTF,TGCGCCAGCAGCTTACGAGTCCCGAACTATGGCTACACCTTC
TRBV6-1,TRBJ1-1,.,.,CASSEALSGLGTEAFF,TGTGCCAGCAGTGAAGCTTTATCAGGGTTGGGCACTGAAGCTTTCTTT
TRBV28,TRBJ1-1,few,.,CASRLQGRTEAFF,TGTGCCAGCAGGCTACAGGGTCGGACTGAAGCTTTCTTT
TRBV12-3/TRBV12-4,TRBJ1-6,.,.,CASRVEVNSPLHF,TGTGCCAGCAGGGTGGAGGTTAATTCACCCCTCCACTTT
TRBV19,TRBJ1-5,.,.,CASTKSGDSNQPQHF,TGTGCCAGTACAAAAAGCGGGGACAGCAATCAGCCCCAGCATTTT
TRBV2,TRBJ2-1,.,.,CASSGAFNEQFF,TGTGCCAGCAGTGGGGCCTTCAATGAGCAGTTCTTC
TRBV2,TRBJ2-3,.,TRBD2,CASCIPTSGSTDTQYF,TGTGCCAGCTGTATACCTACTAGCGGCAGCACAGATACGCAGTATTTT
TRBV2,TRBJ1-5,.,.,CASSDGGYSNQPQHF,TGTGCCAGCAGTGACGGGGGGTATAGCAATCAGCCCCAGCATTTT
TRBV30,TRBJ1-6,.,.,CAWRQTLSPLHF,TGTGCCTGGAGGCAGACACTTTCACCCCTCCACTTT
TRBV11-3,TRBJ1-1,.,.,CASSDFRGKAFF,TGTGCCAGCAGCGATTTCAGGGGAAAAGCTTTCTTT
TRBV5-4,TRBJ2-7,.,TRBD2,CASSPGTSGGPSSYEQYF,TGTGCCAGCAGCCCCGGGACTAGCGGGGGCCCTAGCTCCTACGAGCAGTACTTC
TRBV6-5,TRBJ1-2,.,.,CASSSPSSTNYGYTF,TGTGCCAGCAGTTCCCCGAGTAGTACCAACTATGGCTACACCTTC
TRBV7-9,TRBJ1-4,once,TRBD1,CASSLSQGPREKLFF,TGTGCCAGCAGCCTATCACAGGGGCCGCGAGAAAAACTGTTTTTT
TRBV30,TRBJ2-4,.,TRBD1,CAWSRQGKNIQYF,TGTGCCTGGAGCCGACAGGGGAAAAACATTCAGTACTTC
TRBV5-1,TRBJ1-1,.,.,CASSSRLEGEAFF,TGCGCCAGCAGCTCCCGACTAGAGGGTGAAGCTTTCTTT
TRBV2,TRBJ2-1,few,.,CASSGLNNEQFF,TGTGCCAGCTCGGGACTTAACAATGAGCAGTTCTTC
TRBV20-1,TRBJ1-1,few,.,CSAPVTGEAFF,TGCAGTGCACCAGTAACAGGGGAAGCTTTCTTT